The following is a T cell receptor (beta chain) sequence with its context. Its antigen is undetermined. An Oncomine TCR Beta short-read assay was used to sequence the DNA from cultured CD4+ T cells. Each CDR3 protein gets one entry after TCRdb re-called the PCR reads with MiXCR. The sample has about 20,000 distinct CDR3 sequences; around 44% are singletons. Treatment reported: approximately 10-day PBMC culture with coronavirus spike peptide pools or control peptides (ViraFEST assay). This CDR3 contains 13 residues. Trimming removed 3 bases at V and 0 bases at J, with 6 bases between. The sample originates from a study of vaccination and CD4 T cells after COVID-19. Study-wide context: Everyone enrolled got two doses of BNT162b2 or mRNA-1273 vaccine. Spike peptides, overlapping and drawn from SARS-CoV-2, HCoV-NL63, HCoV-OC43 and HCoV-229E, were used to stimulate cells.

The V and J genes are TRBV12-3 or TRBV12-4 and TRBJ2-7; D gene unclear. The receptor was isolated from a human donor who had recovered from COVID-19. Here the sequenced sample was CD4+ T cells from blood, cultured in vitro, taken after SARS-CoV-2 vaccination. The CDR3 nucleotides are TGTGCCAGCAGTTTGGTTAACTCCTACGAGCAGTACTTC. Amino acids: CASSLVNSYEQYF.